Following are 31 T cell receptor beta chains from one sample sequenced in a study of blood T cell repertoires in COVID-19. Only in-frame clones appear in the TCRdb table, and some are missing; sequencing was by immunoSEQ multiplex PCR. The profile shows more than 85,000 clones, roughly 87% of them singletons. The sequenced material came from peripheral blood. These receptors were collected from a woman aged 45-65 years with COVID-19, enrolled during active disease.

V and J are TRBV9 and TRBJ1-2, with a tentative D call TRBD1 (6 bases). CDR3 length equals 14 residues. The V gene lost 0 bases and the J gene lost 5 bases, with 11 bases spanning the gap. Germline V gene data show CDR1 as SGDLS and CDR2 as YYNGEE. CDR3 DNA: TGTGCCAGCAGCGTAGCGGACAGCCTATATGGCTACACCTTC. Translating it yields CASSVADSLYGYTF.

The CDR3 DNA is TGCGCCAGCAGCCAAGCAGGGGGCAACACCGGGGAGCTGTTTTTT. This gives the protein CASSQAGGNTGELFF. The chain combines TRBV4-1 with TRBJ2-2; 8 nucleotides agree with TRBD1. The CDR3 has 15 residues. Germline CDR1 reads MGHRA; CDR2 reads YSYEKL. The V gene end was trimmed by 1 base and the J gene end by 2 bases; junction bases not matched to a gene: 0.

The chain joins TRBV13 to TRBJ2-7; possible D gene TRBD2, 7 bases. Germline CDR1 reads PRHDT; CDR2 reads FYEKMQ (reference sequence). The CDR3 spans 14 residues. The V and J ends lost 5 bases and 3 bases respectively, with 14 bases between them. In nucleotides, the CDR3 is TGTGCCAGCAGCCGAGGGGGGGGCGGCTACGAGCAGTACTTC. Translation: CASSRGGGGYEQYF.

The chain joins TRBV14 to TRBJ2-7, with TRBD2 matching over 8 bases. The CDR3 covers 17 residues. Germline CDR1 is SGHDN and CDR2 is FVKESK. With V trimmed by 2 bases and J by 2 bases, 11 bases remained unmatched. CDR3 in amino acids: CASSQSGGGPHPYEQYF. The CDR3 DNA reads TGTGCCAGCAGCCAATCAGGCGGGGGGCCTCACCCCTACGAGCAGTACTTC.

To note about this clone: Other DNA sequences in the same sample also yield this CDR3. The CDR3: CASSLVGDSSYEQYF. The CDR3 nucleotides are TGTGCCAGCAGCTTAGTTGGGGACAGCTCCTACGAGCAGTACTTC. The genes are TRBV7-9 and TRBJ2-7, with TRBD1 matching over 7 bases. V lost 1 base, J lost 0 bases, and 3 bases stayed unmatched. Germline CDR1 reads SEHNR; CDR2 reads FQNEAQ (reference sequence). The CDR3 has 15 amino acids.

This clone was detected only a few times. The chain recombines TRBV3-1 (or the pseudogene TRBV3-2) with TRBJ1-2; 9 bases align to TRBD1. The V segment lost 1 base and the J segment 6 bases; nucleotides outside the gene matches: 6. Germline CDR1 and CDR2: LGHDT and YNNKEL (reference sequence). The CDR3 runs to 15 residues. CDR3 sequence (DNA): TGTGCCAGCAGCCAAGTGGGGGACAGGGAGAATGGCTACACCTTC. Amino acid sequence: CASSQVGDRENGYTF.

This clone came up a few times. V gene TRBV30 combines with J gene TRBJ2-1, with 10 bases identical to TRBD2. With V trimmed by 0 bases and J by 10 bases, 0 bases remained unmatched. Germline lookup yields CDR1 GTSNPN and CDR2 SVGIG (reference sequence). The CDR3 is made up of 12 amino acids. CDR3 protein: CAWSVLAGEQFF. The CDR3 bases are TGTGCCTGGAGTGTACTAGCGGGGGAGCAGTTCTTC.

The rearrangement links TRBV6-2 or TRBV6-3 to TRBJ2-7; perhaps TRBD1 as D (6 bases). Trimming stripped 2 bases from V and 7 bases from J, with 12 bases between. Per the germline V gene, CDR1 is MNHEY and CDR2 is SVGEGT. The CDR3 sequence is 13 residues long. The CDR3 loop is CASSYMGAREQYF. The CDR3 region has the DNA TGTGCCAGCAGTTACATGGGGGCTCGGGAGCAGTACTTC.

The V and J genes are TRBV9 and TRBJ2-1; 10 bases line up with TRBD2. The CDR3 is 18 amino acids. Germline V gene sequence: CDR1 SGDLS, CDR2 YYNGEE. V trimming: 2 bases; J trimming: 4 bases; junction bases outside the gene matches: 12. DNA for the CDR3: TGTGCCAGCAGCGTGACCCTCAATAGCGGGGGGCAGTACAATGAGCAGTTCTTC. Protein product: CASSVTLNSGGQYNEQFF.

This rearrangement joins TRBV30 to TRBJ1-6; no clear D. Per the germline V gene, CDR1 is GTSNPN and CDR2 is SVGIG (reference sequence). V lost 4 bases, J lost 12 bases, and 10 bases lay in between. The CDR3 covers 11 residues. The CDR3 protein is CAWTDGRPLHF. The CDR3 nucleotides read TGTGCCTGGACCGACGGGAGACCCCTCCACTTT.

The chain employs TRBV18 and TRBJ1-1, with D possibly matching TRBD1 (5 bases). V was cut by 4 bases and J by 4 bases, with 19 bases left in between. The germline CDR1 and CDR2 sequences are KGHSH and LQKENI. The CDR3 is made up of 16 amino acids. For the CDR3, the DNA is TGTGCCAGCTCACTAGCTACAGGTTCGTCGGCCACTGAAGCTTTCTTT. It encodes CASSLATGSSATEAFF.

This CDR3 reads CASRVGGRRTYEQYF. The DNA of the CDR3 is TGTGCCAGCAGGGTGGGGGGGAGAAGGACCTACGAGCAGTACTTC. V and J are TRBV28 and TRBJ2-7; TRBD2 aligns across 7 bases. The CDR3 spans 15 residues. The J segment lost 2 bases and the V segment lost 6 bases, leaving 10 bases of the junction unmatched. The germline gives CDR1 MDHEN, CDR2 SYDVKM.

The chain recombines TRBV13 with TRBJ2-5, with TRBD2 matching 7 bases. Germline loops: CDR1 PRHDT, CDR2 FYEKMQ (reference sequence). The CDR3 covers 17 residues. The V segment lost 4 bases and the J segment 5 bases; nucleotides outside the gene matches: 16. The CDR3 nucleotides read TGTGCCAGCAGCTCGAACCCCATCCAGGCGGGGGTTGAGACCCAGTACTTC. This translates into CASSSNPIQAGVETQYF.

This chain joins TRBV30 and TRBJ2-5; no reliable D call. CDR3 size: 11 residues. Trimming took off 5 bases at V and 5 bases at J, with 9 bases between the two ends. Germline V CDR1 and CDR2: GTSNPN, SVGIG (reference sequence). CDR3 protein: CAWGSRETQYF. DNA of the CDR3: TGTGCCTGGGGCTCACGGGAGACCCAGTACTTC.

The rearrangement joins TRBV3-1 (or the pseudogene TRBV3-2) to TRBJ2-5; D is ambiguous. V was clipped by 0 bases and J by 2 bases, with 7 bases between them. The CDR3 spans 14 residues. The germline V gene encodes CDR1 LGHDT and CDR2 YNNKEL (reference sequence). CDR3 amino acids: CASSQDGLQETQYF. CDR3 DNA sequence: TGTGCCAGCAGCCAAGATGGGCTTCAAGAGACCCAGTACTTC.

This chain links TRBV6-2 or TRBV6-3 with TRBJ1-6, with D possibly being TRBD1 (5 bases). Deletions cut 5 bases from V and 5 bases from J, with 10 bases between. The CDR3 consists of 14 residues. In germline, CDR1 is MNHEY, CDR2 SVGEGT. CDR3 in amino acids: CASSRPGDNSPLHF. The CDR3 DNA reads TGTGCCAGCAGTCGCCCGGGGGATAATTCACCCCTCCACTTT.

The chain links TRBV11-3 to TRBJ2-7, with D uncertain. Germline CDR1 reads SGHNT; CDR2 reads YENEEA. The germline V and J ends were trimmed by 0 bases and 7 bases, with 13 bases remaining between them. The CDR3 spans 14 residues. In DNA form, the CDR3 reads TGTGCCAGCAGCTTAGATCTAACGGTATCAGAGCAGTACTTC. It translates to CASSLDLTVSEQYF.

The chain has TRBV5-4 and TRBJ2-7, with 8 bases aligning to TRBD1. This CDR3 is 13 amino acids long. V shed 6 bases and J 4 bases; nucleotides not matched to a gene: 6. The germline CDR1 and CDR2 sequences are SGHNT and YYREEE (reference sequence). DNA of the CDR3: TGTGCCAGCACCCCGGACAGGGCTTACGAGCAGTACTTC. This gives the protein CASTPDRAYEQYF.

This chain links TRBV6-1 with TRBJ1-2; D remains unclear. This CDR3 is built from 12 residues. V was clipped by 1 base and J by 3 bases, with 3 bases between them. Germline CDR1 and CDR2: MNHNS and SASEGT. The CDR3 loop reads CASSEVYYGYTF. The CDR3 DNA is TGTGCCAGCAGTGAAGTCTACTATGGCTACACCTTC.

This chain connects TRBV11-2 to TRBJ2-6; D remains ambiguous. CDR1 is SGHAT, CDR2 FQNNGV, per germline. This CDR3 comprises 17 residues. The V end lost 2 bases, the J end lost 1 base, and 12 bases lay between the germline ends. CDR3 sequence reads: CASSLNVGQSGANVLTF. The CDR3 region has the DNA TGTGCCAGCAGCTTAAACGTTGGCCAATCTGGGGCCAACGTCCTGACTTTC. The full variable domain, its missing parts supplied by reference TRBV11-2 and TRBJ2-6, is EAGVAQSPRYKIIEKRQSVAFWCNPISGHATLYWYQQILGQGPKLLIQFQNNGVVDDSQLPKDRFSAERLKGVDSTLKIQPAKLEDSAVYLCASSLNVGQSGANVLTFGAGSRLTVL.

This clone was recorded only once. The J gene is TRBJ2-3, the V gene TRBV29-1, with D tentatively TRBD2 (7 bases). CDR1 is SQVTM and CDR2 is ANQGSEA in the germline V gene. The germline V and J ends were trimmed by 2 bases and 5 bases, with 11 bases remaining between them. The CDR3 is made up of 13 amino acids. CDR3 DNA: TGCAGCGTTGAAAGGGGGGAGGGAGATACGCAGTATTTT. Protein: CSVERGEGDTQYF.

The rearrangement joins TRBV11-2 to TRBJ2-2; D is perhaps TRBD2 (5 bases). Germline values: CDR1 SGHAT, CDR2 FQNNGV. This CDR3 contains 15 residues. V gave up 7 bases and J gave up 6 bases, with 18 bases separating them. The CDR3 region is CASTAGLAQAGELFF. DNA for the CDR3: TGTGCCAGCACCGCAGGATTAGCGCAGGCCGGGGAGCTGTTTTTT. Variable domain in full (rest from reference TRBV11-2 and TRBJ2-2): EAGVAQSPRYKIIEKRQSVAFWCNPISGHATLYWYQQILGQGPKLLIQFQNNGVVDDSQLPKDRFSAERLKGVDSTLKIQPAKLEDSAVYLCASTAGLAQAGELFFGEGSRLTVL.

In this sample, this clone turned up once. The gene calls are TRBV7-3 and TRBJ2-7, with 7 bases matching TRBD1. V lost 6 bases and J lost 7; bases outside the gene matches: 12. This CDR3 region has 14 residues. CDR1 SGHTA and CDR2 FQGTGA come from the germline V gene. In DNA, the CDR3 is TGTGCCAGCAGTCCGAACCGGGACAGCCCGGAGCAGTACTTC. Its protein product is CASSPNRDSPEQYF.

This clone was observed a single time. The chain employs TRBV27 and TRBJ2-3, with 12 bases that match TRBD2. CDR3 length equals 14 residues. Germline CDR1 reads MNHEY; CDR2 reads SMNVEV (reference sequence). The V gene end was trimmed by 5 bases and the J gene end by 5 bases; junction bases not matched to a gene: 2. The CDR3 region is CASSLAGGLDTQYF. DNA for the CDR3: TGTGCCAGCAGTCTAGCGGGGGGGTTAGATACGCAGTATTTT.

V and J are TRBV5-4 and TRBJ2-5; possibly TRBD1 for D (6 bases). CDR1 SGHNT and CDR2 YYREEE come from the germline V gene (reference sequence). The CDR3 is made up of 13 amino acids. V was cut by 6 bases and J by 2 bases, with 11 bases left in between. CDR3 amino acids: CASTLQGQETQYF. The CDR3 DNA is TGTGCCAGCACGCTACAGGGACAAGAGACCCAGTACTTC.

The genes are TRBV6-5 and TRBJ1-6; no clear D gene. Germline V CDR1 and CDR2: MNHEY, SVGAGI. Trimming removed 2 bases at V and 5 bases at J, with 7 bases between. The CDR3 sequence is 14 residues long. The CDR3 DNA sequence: TGTGCCAGCAGTTACAACAGTAATAATTCACCCCTCCACTTT. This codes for CASSYNSNNSPLHF.

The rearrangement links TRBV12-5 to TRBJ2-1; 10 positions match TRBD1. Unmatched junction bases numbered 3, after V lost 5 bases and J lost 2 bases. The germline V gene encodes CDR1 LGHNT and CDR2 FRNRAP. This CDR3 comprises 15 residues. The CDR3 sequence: CASGRDRGTYNEQFF. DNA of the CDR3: TGTGCTAGTGGTAGGGACAGGGGCACCTACAATGAGCAGTTCTTC. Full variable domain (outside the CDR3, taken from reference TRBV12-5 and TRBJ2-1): DARVTQTPRHKVTEMGQEVTMRCQPILGHNTVFWYRQTMMQGLELLAYFRNRAPLDDSGMPKDRFSAEMPDATLATLKIQPSEPRDSAVYFCASGRDRGTYNEQFFGPGTRLTVL.

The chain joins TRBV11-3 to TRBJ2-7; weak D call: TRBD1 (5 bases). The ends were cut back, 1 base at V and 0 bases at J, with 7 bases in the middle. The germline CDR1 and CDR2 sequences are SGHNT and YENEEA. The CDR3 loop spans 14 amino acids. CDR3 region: CASSLAGNSYEQYF. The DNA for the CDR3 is TGTGCCAGCAGCTTAGCAGGGAACTCCTACGAGCAGTACTTC.

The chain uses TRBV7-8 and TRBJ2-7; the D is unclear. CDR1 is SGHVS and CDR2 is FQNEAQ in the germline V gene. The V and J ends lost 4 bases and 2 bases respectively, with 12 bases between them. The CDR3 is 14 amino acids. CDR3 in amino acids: CASSSPGFPYEQYF. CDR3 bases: TGTGCCAGCAGCTCTCCAGGTTTTCCCTACGAGCAGTACTTC. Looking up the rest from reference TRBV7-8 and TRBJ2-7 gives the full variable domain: GAGVSQSPRYKVAKRGQDVALRCDPISGHVSLFWYQQALGQGPEFLTYFQNEAQLDKSGLPSDRFFAERPEGSVSTLKIQRTQQEDSAVYLCASSSPGFPYEQYFGPGTRLTVT.

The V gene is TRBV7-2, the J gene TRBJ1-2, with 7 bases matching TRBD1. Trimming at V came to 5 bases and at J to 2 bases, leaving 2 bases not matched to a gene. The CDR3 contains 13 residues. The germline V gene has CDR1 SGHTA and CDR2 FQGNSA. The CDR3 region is CASSPGQNYGYTF. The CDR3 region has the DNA TGTGCCAGCAGCCCGGGACAGAACTATGGCTACACCTTC. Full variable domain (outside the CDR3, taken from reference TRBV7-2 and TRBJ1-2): GAGVSQSPSNKVTEKGKDVELRCDPISGHTALYWYRQSLGQGLEFLIYFQGNSAPDKSGLPSDRFSAERTGGSVSTLTIQRTQQEDSAVYLCASSPGQNYGYTFGSGTRLTVV.

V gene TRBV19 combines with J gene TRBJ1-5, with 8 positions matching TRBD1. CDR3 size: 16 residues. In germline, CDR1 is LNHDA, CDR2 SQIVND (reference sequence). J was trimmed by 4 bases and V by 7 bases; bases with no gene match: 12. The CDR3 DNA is TGTGCCAGTACCTTGGACGACAGGGGTTGGAATCAGCCCCAGCATTTT. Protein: CASTLDDRGWNQPQHF.